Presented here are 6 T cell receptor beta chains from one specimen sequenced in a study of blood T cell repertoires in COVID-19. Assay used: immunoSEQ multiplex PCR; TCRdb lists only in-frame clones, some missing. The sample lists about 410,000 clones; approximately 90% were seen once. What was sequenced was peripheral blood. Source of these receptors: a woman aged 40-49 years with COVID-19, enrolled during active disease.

CDR3: CASSGGQGRDSPLHF. CDR3 in DNA: TGTGCCAGCAGCGGGGGACAGGGGAGGGATTCACCCCTCCACTTT. The chain has TRBV7-2 and TRBJ1-6, with 10 bases matching TRBD1. The germline CDR1 and CDR2 sequences are SGHTA and FQGNSA. Trimming at V came to 5 bases and at J to 8 bases, leaving 6 bases not matched to a gene. This CDR3 spans 15 amino acids.

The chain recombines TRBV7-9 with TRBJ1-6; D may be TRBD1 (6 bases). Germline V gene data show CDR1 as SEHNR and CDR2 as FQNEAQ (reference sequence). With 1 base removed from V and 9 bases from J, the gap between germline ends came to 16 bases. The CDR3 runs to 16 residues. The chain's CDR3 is CASSLGQGTDSSPLHF. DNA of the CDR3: TGTGCCAGCAGCTTAGGTCAGGGGACGGATTCTTCACCCCTCCACTTT.

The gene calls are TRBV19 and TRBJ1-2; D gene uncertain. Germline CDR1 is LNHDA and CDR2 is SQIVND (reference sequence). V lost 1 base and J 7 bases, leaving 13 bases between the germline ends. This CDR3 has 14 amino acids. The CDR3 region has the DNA TGTGCCAGTAGTATAGCCCCAGCGTTAGCTGGCTACACCTTC. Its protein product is CASSIAPALAGYTF.

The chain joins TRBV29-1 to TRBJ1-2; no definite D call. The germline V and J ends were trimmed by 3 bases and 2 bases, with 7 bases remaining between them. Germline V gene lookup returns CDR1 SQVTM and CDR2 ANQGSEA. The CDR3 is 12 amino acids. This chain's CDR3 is CSVERQNYGYTF. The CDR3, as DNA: TGCAGCGTTGAGAGGCAGAACTATGGCTACACCTTC.

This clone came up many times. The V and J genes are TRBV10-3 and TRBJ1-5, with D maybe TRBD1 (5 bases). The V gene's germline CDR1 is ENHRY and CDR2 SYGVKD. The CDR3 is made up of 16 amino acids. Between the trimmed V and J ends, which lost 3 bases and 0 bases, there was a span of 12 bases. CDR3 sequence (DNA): TGTGCCATCAGTGACCAAGACAGTTATAGCAATCAGCCCCAGCATTTT. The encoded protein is CAISDQDSYSNQPQHF.

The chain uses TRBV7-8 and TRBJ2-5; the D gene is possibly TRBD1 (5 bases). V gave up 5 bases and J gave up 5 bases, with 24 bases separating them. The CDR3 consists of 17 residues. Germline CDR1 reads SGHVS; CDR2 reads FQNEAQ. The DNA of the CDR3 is TGTGCCAGCAGCCCGCTGGCAGGGTCCAAAGTGGGGGAGACCCAGTACTTC. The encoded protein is CASSPLAGSKVGETQYF.